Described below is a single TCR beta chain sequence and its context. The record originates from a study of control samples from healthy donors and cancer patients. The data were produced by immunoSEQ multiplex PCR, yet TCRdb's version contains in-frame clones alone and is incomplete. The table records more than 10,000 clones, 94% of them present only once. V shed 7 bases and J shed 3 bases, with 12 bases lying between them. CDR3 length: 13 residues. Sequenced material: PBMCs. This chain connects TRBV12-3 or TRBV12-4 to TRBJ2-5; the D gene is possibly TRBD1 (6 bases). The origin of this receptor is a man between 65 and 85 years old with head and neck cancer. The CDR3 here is CASTRQDKETQYF. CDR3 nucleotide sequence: TGTGCCAGCACTCGACAGGATAAAGAGACCCAGTACTTC.